This is a list of T cell receptor beta chains from one sample in a study of identical twins. MiXCR, applied by TCRdb to the 5' RACE reads, yields one record per CDR3 protein. The data contain some 1,700,000 distinct CDR3 sequences, around a third of them seen just once; the ten biggest clones take up 0.25% to 0.3%. Sequencing input: cord blood. These receptors originate from a newborn girl in good health. Both conserved end residues are part of each CDR3. A D gene is named only where the DNA matches it firmly. Part of the rows lack a size; the others show once, few, many or a class for expanded clones.

j_gene: TRBJ2-3; len: 14; v_gene: TRBV20-1; abundance: few; d_gene: .; CDR3aa: CSASSGGPKDTQYF; CDR3nt: TGCAGTGCTAGTTCCGGGGGGCCGAAGGATACGCAGTATTTT
j_gene: TRBJ2-3; len: 11; v_gene: TRBV10-3; abundance: many; d_gene: .; CDR3aa: CAILRTDTQYF; CDR3nt: TGTGCCATCCTGCGCACAGATACGCAGTATTTT
j_gene: TRBJ2-7; len: 10; v_gene: TRBV2; abundance: many; d_gene: .; CDR3aa: CASNPREQYF; CDR3nt: TGTGCCAGCAACCCTCGGGAGCAGTACTTC
j_gene: TRBJ2-5; len: 15; v_gene: TRBV20-1; abundance: few; d_gene: TRBD1; CDR3aa: CSASFRDRGRETQYF; CDR3nt: TGCAGTGCCTCTTTCCGGGACAGGGGGAGAGAGACCCAGTACTTC
j_gene: TRBJ2-6; len: 13; v_gene: TRBV20-1; abundance: many; d_gene: .; CDR3aa: CSAILSGANVLTF; CDR3nt: TGCAGTGCTATTCTCTCTGGGGCCAACGTCCTGACTTTC
j_gene: TRBJ2-1; len: 11; v_gene: TRBV6-6; abundance: .; d_gene: .; CDR3aa: CASSRDKKQFF; CDR3nt: TGTGCCAGTTCCCGGGACAAAAAGCAGTTCTTC
j_gene: TRBJ1-4; len: 17; v_gene: TRBV4-2; abundance: once; d_gene: TRBD1; CDR3aa: CASSPPTGARTNEKLFF; CDR3nt: TGTGCCAGCAGCCCACCGACAGGGGCACGGACTAATGAAAAACTGTTTTTT
j_gene: TRBJ2-5; len: 13; v_gene: TRBV7-2; abundance: few; d_gene: .; CDR3aa: CASSLVTVETQYF; CDR3nt: TGTGCCAGCAGCTTAGTCACAGTAGAGACCCAGTACTTC
j_gene: TRBJ2-3; len: 16; v_gene: TRBV10-3; abundance: .; d_gene: TRBD1; CDR3aa: CATSEFSTGRTDTQYF; CDR3nt: TGTGCCACCAGTGAGTTTTCGACAGGGCGCACAGATACGCAGTATTTT
j_gene: TRBJ2-6; len: 17; v_gene: TRBV2; abundance: .; d_gene: TRBD1; CDR3aa: CASSSGQPYSGANVLTF; CDR3nt: TGTGCCAGCAGCTCGGGACAGCCTTACTCTGGGGCCAACGTCCTGACTTTC
j_gene: TRBJ2-1; len: 14; v_gene: TRBV2; abundance: .; d_gene: TRBD1; CDR3aa: CASRRTGGYNEQFF; CDR3nt: TGTGCCAGCAGAAGGACAGGGGGCTACAATGAGCAGTTCTTC
j_gene: TRBJ2-3; len: 16; v_gene: TRBV3-1; abundance: .; d_gene: TRBD2; CDR3aa: CASSRLAGESTDTQYF; CDR3nt: TGTGCCAGCAGTCGCCTAGCGGGAGAGAGCACAGATACGCAGTATTTT
j_gene: TRBJ1-1; len: 15; v_gene: TRBV13; abundance: .; d_gene: .; CDR3aa: CASSLEGTSNTEAFF; CDR3nt: TGTGCCAGCAGCTTAGAGGGGACGTCAAACACTGAAGCTTTCTTT
j_gene: TRBJ2-7; len: 16; v_gene: TRBV29-1; abundance: .; d_gene: TRBD2; CDR3aa: CSVVQEREFRPYEQYF; CDR3nt: TGCAGCGTTGTGCAGGAGCGGGAGTTTAGACCCTACGAGCAGTACTTC
j_gene: TRBJ2-1; len: 17; v_gene: TRBV24-1; abundance: .; d_gene: .; CDR3aa: CATSDSRGLVRRNEQFF; CDR3nt: TGTGCCACCAGTGATTCACGGGGACTCGTGCGAAGAAATGAGCAGTTCTTC
j_gene: TRBJ2-1; len: 12; v_gene: TRBV29-1; abundance: many; d_gene: .; CDR3aa: CSVEPSYNEQFF; CDR3nt: TGCAGCGTTGAACCGAGTTACAATGAGCAGTTCTTC
j_gene: TRBJ2-5; len: 15; v_gene: TRBV5-1; abundance: once; d_gene: .; CDR3aa: CASGLVGQYQETQYF; CDR3nt: TGCGCCAGCGGCTTGGTGGGGCAATACCAAGAGACCCAGTACTTC
j_gene: TRBJ1-2; len: 13; v_gene: TRBV6-2/TRBV6-3; abundance: .; d_gene: TRBD1; CDR3aa: CASSSTGANGYTF; CDR3nt: TGTGCCAGCAGCTCAACAGGGGCCAATGGCTACACCTTC
j_gene: TRBJ2-1; len: 15; v_gene: TRBV20-1; abundance: .; d_gene: .; CDR3aa: CSAGDRGPLGYEQFF; CDR3nt: TGCAGTGCTGGCGACCGGGGCCCCTTGGGCTATGAGCAGTTCTTC
j_gene: TRBJ1-1; len: 14; v_gene: TRBV4-1; abundance: .; d_gene: .; CDR3aa: CARSLGTLNTEAFF; CDR3nt: TGCGCCCGCAGCCTCGGGACACTTAACACTGAAGCTTTCTTT
j_gene: TRBJ2-7; len: 16; v_gene: TRBV12-3/TRBV12-4; abundance: few; d_gene: TRBD2; CDR3aa: CASSLLRLARTGEQYF; CDR3nt: TGTGCCAGCAGCCTCCTCCGACTAGCCCGAACAGGCGAGCAGTACTTC
j_gene: TRBJ2-1; len: 16; v_gene: TRBV7-9; abundance: .; d_gene: TRBD2; CDR3aa: CASSLESSGGYNEQFF; CDR3nt: TGTGCCAGCAGCTTAGAGTCTAGCGGGGGATACAATGAGCAGTTCTTC
j_gene: TRBJ2-7; len: 18; v_gene: TRBV13; abundance: few; d_gene: TRBD2; CDR3aa: CASSFSGLAGGYAYEQYF; CDR3nt: TGTGCCAGCAGCTTTTCGGGACTAGCGGGAGGGTACGCCTACGAGCAGTACTTC
j_gene: TRBJ2-7; len: 14; v_gene: TRBV3-1; abundance: .; d_gene: .; CDR3aa: CASSQGYSAYEQYF; CDR3nt: TGTGCCAGCAGCCAAGGATACAGTGCCTACGAGCAGTACTTC
j_gene: TRBJ1-2; len: 14; v_gene: TRBV20-1; abundance: few; d_gene: .; CDR3aa: CSARDRGPIYGYTF; CDR3nt: TGCAGTGCTAGAGATCGGGGCCCCATCTATGGCTACACCTTC
j_gene: TRBJ2-3; len: 16; v_gene: TRBV10-3; abundance: many; d_gene: TRBD1; CDR3aa: CAISEPGQGRTDTQYF; CDR3nt: TGTGCCATCAGTGAGCCGGGACAGGGGAGAACAGATACGCAGTATTTT
j_gene: TRBJ1-1; len: 17; v_gene: TRBV5-1; abundance: .; d_gene: .; CDR3aa: CASSLAQWTEMNTGAFF; CDR3nt: TGCGCCAGCAGCTTGGCCCAATGGACAGAGATGAACACTGGAGCTTTCTTT
j_gene: TRBJ1-1; len: 14; v_gene: TRBV3-1; abundance: .; d_gene: .; CDR3aa: CASSQEEGFTEAFF; CDR3nt: TGTGCCAGCAGCCAAGAGGAGGGGTTCACTGAAGCTTTCTTT
j_gene: TRBJ2-3; len: 13; v_gene: TRBV29-1; abundance: .; d_gene: TRBD2; CDR3aa: CSVKLAGPDTQYF; CDR3nt: TGCAGCGTTAAACTAGCGGGGCCAGATACGCAGTATTTT
j_gene: TRBJ1-1; len: 16; v_gene: TRBV5-4; abundance: once; d_gene: TRBD1; CDR3aa: CASSRGTGAIDTEAFF; CDR3nt: TGTGCCAGCAGCAGAGGGACAGGGGCGATTGACACTGAAGCTTTCTTT
j_gene: TRBJ2-5; len: 15; v_gene: TRBV12-3/TRBV12-4; abundance: few; d_gene: .; CDR3aa: CASRPRMTVQETQYF; CDR3nt: TGTGCCAGCAGGCCCCGAATGACAGTCCAAGAGACCCAGTACTTC
j_gene: TRBJ2-1; len: 16; v_gene: TRBV12-3/TRBV12-4; abundance: .; d_gene: TRBD2; CDR3aa: CASSLFGSGSGETQFF; CDR3nt: TGTGCCAGCAGTTTGTTCGGTAGCGGGAGTGGAGAGACCCAGTTCTTC
j_gene: TRBJ1-3; len: 12; v_gene: TRBV6-6; abundance: .; d_gene: .; CDR3aa: CASLSSGNTIYF; CDR3nt: TGTGCCAGCCTCTCATCTGGAAACACCATATATTTT
j_gene: TRBJ2-7; len: 17; v_gene: TRBV27; abundance: .; d_gene: TRBD2; CDR3aa: CASSLWGLAGGAYEQYF; CDR3nt: TGTGCCAGCAGTTTATGGGGACTAGCGGGAGGTGCCTACGAGCAGTACTTC
j_gene: TRBJ2-1; len: 13; v_gene: TRBV20-1; abundance: .; d_gene: .; CDR3aa: CSAQVQAGNEQFF; CDR3nt: TGCAGTGCTCAGGTACAGGCGGGCAATGAGCAGTTCTTC
j_gene: TRBJ1-2; len: 12; v_gene: TRBV20-1; abundance: .; d_gene: .; CDR3aa: CSAERGVSGYTF; CDR3nt: TGCAGTGCTGAAAGGGGGGTCAGTGGCTACACCTTC
j_gene: TRBJ1-2; len: 16; v_gene: TRBV28; abundance: many; d_gene: .; CDR3aa: CASSRVEGSANYGYTF; CDR3nt: TGTGCCAGCAGCCGGGTCGAAGGTTCGGCTAACTATGGCTACACCTTC
j_gene: TRBJ2-1; len: 14; v_gene: TRBV29-1; abundance: many; d_gene: TRBD1; CDR3aa: CSVPGQGYNYEQFF; CDR3nt: TGCAGCGTTCCCGGACAGGGTTATAACTATGAGCAGTTCTTC
j_gene: TRBJ2-3; len: 14; v_gene: TRBV6-1; abundance: few; d_gene: .; CDR3aa: CASSVGSGTDTQYF; CDR3nt: TGTGCCAGCAGTGTGGGGTCTGGCACAGATACGCAGTATTTT
j_gene: TRBJ2-2; len: 14; v_gene: TRBV6-5; abundance: .; d_gene: .; CDR3aa: CASSYSGQTGELFF; CDR3nt: TGTGCCAGCAGTTACTCGGGGCAGACCGGGGAGCTGTTTTTT
j_gene: TRBJ1-2; len: 13; v_gene: TRBV20-1; abundance: many; d_gene: TRBD1; CDR3aa: CSATGTGGYGYTF; CDR3nt: TGCAGCGCAACCGGGACAGGGGGCTATGGCTACACCTTC
j_gene: TRBJ2-4; len: 15; v_gene: TRBV12-3/TRBV12-4; abundance: .; d_gene: TRBD2; CDR3aa: CASSKSGRQVNEQYF; CDR3nt: TGTGCCAGCAGTAAAAGCGGGAGACAAGTCAATGAGCAGTACTTC
j_gene: TRBJ2-3; len: 19; v_gene: TRBV7-6; abundance: few; d_gene: TRBD2; CDR3aa: CASSLDPPLAGGSTDTQYF; CDR3nt: TGTGCCAGCAGCTTAGACCCCCCGCTAGCGGGGGGTTCGACGGATACGCAGTATTTT
j_gene: TRBJ2-6; len: 13; v_gene: TRBV29-1; abundance: many; d_gene: TRBD1; CDR3aa: CSVGTDGANVLTF; CDR3nt: TGCAGCGTGGGGACAGATGGGGCCAACGTCCTGACTTTC
j_gene: TRBJ2-3; len: 15; v_gene: TRBV28; abundance: .; d_gene: .; CDR3aa: CASSLVEGLTDTQYF; CDR3nt: TGTGCCAGCAGTTTAGTAGAGGGCCTGACAGATACGCAGTATTTT
j_gene: TRBJ1-1; len: 13; v_gene: TRBV12-3/TRBV12-4; abundance: .; d_gene: .; CDR3aa: CASSLSPGREAFF; CDR3nt: TGTGCCAGCAGTTTATCTCCAGGGCGGGAAGCTTTCTTT
j_gene: TRBJ1-2; len: 14; v_gene: TRBV5-1; abundance: .; d_gene: .; CDR3aa: CASSSDGFNYGYTF; CDR3nt: TGCGCCAGCAGCTCCGACGGGTTTAACTATGGCTACACCTTC
j_gene: TRBJ2-1; len: 14; v_gene: TRBV7-8; abundance: .; d_gene: .; CDR3aa: CASSPRAMPNEQFF; CDR3nt: TGTGCCAGCAGCCCACGGGCGATGCCCAATGAGCAGTTCTTC
j_gene: TRBJ2-7; len: 16; v_gene: TRBV12-3/TRBV12-4; abundance: .; d_gene: TRBD1; CDR3aa: CASSLRGRQGSYEQYF; CDR3nt: TGTGCCAGCAGTTTAAGGGGTCGACAGGGGTCCTACGAGCAGTACTTC
j_gene: TRBJ1-2; len: 15; v_gene: TRBV7-2; abundance: few; d_gene: .; CDR3aa: CASLTRSGLLVGYTF; CDR3nt: TGTGCCAGCCTAACCCGGTCAGGACTATTGGTTGGCTACACCTTC
j_gene: TRBJ2-1; len: 16; v_gene: TRBV6-5; abundance: .; d_gene: TRBD2; CDR3aa: CASSHQTSGGDNEQFF; CDR3nt: TGTGCCAGCAGTCACCAGACTAGCGGGGGTGACAATGAGCAGTTCTTC